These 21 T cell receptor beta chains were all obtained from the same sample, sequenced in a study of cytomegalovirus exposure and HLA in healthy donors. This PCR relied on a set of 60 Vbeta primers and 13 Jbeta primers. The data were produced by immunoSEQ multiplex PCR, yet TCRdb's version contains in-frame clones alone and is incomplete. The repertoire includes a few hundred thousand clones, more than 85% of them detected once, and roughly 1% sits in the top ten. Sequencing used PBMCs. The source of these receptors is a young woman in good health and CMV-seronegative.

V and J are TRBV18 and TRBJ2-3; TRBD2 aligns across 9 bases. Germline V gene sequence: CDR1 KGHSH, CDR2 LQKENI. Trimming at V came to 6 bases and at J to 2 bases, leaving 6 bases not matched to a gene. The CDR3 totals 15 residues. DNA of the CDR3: TGTGCCAGCTCCCGAAGGACTAGCGACACAGATACGCAGTATTTT. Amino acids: CASSRRTSDTDTQYF.

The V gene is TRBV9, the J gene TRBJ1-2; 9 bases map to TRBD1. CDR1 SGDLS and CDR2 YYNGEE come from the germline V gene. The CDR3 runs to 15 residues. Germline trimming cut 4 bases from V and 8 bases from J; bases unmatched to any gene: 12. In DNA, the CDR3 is TGTGCCAGCAGCACAGCAACAGGGGGCGTTCCGGGCTACACCTTC. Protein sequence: CASSTATGGVPGYTF.

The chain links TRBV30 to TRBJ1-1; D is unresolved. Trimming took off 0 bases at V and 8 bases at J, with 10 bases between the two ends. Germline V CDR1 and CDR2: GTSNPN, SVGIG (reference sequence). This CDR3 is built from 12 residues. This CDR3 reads CAWSVQRGEAFF. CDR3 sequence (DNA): TGTGCCTGGAGTGTACAAAGAGGGGAAGCTTTCTTT.

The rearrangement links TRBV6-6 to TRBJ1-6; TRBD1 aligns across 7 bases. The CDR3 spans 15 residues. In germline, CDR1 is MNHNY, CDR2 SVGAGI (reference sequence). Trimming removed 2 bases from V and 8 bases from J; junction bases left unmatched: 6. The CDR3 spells CASSYLTGSDSPLHF. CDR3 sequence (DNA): TGTGCCAGCAGTTACCTGACAGGGTCGGATTCACCCCTCCACTTT.

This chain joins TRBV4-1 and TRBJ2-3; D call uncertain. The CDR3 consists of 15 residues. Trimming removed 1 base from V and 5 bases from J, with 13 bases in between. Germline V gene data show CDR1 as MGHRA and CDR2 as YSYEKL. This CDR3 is CASSQGVSSGDTQYF. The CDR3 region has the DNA TGCGCCAGCAGCCAAGGGGTCTCCTCGGGAGATACGCAGTATTTT.

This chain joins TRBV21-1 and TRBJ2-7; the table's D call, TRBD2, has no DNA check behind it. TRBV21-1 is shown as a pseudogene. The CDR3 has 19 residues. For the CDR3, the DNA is TGTGCCAGCAGCCCACCCCCCCCCTCTAGCGGGCCCGTTGGCTACGAGCAGTACTTC. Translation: CASSPPPPSSGPVGYEQYF.

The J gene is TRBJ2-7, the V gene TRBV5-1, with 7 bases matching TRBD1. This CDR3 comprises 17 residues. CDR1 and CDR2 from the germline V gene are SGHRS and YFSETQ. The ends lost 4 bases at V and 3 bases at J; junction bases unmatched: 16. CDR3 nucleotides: TGCGCCAGCAGCCTAGAAAACAGGGGTGGCTTGATCTACGAGCAGTACTTC. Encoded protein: CASSLENRGGLIYEQYF.

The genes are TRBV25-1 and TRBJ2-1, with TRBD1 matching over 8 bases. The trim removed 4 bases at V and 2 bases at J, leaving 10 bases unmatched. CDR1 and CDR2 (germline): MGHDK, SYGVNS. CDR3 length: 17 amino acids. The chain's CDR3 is CASSGVSGTGPYNEQFF. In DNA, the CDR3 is TGTGCCAGCAGTGGAGTCTCCGGGACAGGTCCCTACAATGAGCAGTTCTTC.

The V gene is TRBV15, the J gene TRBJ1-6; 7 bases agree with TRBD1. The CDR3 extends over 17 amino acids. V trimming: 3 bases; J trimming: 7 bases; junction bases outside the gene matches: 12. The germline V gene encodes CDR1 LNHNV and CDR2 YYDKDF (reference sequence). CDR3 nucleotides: TGTGCCACCAGCAGGTATGACGGGACAGCACCAAATTCACCCCTCCACTTT. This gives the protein CATSRYDGTAPNSPLHF.

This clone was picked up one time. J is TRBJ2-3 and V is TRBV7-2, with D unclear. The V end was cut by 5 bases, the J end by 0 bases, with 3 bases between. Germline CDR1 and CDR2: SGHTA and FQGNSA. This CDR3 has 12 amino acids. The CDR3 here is CASSQSTDTQYF. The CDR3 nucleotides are TGTGCCAGCAGCCAAAGCACAGATACGCAGTATTTT.

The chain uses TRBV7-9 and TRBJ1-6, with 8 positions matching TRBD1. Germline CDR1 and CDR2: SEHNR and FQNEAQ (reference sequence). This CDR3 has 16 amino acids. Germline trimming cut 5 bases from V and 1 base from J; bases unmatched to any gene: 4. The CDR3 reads CASSPRQGSYNSPLHF. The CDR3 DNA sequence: TGTGCCAGCAGCCCGCGACAGGGGTCCTATAATTCACCCCTCCACTTT.

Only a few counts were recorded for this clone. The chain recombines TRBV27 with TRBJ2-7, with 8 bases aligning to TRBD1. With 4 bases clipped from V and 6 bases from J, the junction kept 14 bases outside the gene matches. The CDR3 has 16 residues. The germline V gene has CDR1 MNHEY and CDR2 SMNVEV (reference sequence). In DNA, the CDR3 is TGTGCCAGCAGTTCGTTTCAAACAGGGGGAACCGGCGAGCAGTACTTC. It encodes CASSSFQTGGTGEQYF.

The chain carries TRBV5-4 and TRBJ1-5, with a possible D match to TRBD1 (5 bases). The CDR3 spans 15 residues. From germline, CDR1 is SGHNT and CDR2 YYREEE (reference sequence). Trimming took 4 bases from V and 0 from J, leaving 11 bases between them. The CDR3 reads CASSQGGDSNQPQHF. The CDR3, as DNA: TGTGCCAGCAGCCAGGGTGGAGATAGCAATCAGCCCCAGCATTTT.

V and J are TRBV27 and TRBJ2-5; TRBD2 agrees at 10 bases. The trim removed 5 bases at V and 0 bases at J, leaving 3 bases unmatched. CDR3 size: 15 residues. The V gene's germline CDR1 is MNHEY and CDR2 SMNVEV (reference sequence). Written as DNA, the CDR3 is TGTGCCAGCAGTGGGCTAGCGGGGGACCAAGAGACCCAGTACTTC. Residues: CASSGLAGDQETQYF.

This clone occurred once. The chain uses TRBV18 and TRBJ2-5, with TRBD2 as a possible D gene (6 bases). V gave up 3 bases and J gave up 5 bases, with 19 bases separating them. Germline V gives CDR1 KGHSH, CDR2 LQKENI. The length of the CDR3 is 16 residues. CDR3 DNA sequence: TGTGCCAGCTCACCCACCAGCCTACTAGCACAGGAGACCCAGTACTTC. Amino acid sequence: CASSPTSLLAQETQYF. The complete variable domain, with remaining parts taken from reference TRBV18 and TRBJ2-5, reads NAGVMQNPRHLVRRRGQEARLRCSPMKGHSHVYWYRQLPEEGLKFMVYLQKENIIDESGMPKERFSAEFPKEGPSILRIQQVVRGDSAAYFCASSPTSLLAQETQYFGPGTRLLVL.

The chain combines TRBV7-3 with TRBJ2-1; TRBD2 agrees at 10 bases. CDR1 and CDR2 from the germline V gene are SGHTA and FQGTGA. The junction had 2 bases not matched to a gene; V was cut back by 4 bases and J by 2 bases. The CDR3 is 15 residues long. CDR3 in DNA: TGTGCCAGCAGCTACGGGACTAGCGCCTACAATGAGCAGTTCTTC. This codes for CASSYGTSAYNEQFF.

The CDR3 reads CATSRERGALTGELFF. The CDR3 DNA reads as TGTGCCACCAGCAGAGAACGGGGGGCCCTCACCGGGGAGCTGTTTTTT. The V call is TRBV15, the J call TRBJ2-2; D perhaps matches TRBD2 (7 bases). This CDR3 contains 16 residues. The germline CDR1 and CDR2 sequences are LNHNV and YYDKDF (reference sequence). V was clipped by 0 bases and J by 4 bases, with 12 bases between them.

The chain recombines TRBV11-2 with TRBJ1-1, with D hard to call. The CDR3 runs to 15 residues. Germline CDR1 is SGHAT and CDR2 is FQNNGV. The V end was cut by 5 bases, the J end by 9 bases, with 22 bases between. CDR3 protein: CASSERSGIEEKAFF. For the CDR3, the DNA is TGTGCCAGCAGCGAGCGGTCGGGGATTGAAGAAAAAGCTTTCTTT.

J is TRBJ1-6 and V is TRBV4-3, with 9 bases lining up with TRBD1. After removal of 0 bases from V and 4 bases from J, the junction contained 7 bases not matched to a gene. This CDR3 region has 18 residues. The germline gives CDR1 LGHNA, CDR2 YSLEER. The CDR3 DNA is TGCGCCAGCAGCCAAGATCCCGGACAGGGGAGGTATAATTCACCCCTCCACTTT. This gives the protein CASSQDPGQGRYNSPLHF.

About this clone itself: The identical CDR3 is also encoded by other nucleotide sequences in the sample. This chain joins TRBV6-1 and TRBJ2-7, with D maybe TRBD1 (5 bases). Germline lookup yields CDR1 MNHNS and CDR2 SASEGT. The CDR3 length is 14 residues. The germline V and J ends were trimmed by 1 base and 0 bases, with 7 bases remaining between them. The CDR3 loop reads CASSEDRFSYEQYF. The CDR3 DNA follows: TGTGCCAGCAGTGAAGACAGGTTCTCCTACGAGCAGTACTTC.

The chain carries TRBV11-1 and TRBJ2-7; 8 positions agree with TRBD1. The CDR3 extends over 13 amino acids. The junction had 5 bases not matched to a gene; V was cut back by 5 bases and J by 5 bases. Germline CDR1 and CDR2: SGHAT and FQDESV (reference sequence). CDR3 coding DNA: TGTGCCAGCAGCAAAGACAGGGGCAACGAGCAGTACTTC. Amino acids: CASSKDRGNEQYF.